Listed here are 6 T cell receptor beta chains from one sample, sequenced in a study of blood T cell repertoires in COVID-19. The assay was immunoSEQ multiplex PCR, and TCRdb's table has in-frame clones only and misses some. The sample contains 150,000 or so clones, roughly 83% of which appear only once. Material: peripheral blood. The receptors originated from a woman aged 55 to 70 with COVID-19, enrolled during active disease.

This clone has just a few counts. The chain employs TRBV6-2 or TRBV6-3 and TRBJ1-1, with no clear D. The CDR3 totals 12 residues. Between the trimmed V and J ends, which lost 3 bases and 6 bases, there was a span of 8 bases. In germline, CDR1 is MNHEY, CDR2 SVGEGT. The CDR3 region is CASSYPPPEAFF. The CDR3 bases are TGTGCCAGCAGTTATCCTCCCCCTGAAGCTTTCTTT.

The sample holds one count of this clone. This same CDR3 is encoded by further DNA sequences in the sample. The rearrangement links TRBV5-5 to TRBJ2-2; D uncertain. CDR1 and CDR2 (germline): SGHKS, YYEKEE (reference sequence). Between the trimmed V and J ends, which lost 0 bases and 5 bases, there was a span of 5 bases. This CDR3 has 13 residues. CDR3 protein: CASSLGGTGELFF. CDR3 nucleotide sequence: TGTGCCAGCAGCTTGGGAGGAACCGGGGAGCTGTTTTTT.

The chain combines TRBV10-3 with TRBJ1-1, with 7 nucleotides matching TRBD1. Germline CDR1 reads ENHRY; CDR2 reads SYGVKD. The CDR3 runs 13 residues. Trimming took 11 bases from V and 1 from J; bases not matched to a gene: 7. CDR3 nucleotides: TGTGCCTCGACCGGGACAGCGAACACTGAAGCTTTCTTT. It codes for CASTGTANTEAFF.

CDR3 sequence reads: CASSPTPSGQETQYF. Here the CDR3 DNA reads TGTGCCAGCAGCCCCACCCCTAGCGGCCAAGAGACCCAGTACTTC. This rearrangement joins TRBV3-1 (or the pseudogene TRBV3-2) to TRBJ2-5; TRBD2 matches 7 bases. The CDR3 sequence is 15 residues long. Germline assignment: CDR1 LGHDT and CDR2 YNNKEL (reference sequence). The ends lost 4 bases at V and 1 base at J; junction bases unmatched: 6.

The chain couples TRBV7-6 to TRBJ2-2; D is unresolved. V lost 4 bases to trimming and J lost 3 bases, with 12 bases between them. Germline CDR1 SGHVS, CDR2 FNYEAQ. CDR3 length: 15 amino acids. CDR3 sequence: CASSSAQFYTGELFF. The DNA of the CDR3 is TGTGCCAGCAGCTCCGCACAATTTTACACCGGGGAGCTGTTTTTT.

The CDR3 coding sequence is TGTGCCAGCAGCCTCAGTTCTGAAGCTTTCTTT. Protein: CASSLSSEAFF. This chain links TRBV12-3 or TRBV12-4 with TRBJ1-1; D call uncertain. The CDR3 contains 11 residues. Trimming stripped 6 bases from V and 6 bases from J, with 8 bases between.